This is a list of T cell receptor beta chains from one sample in a study of CXCR3-negative and CXCR3-positive naive CD8 T cells. From the 5' RACE reads, TCRdb lists one entry per CDR3 protein and no DNA. The sample table includes tens of thousands of distinct CDR3 sequences. The source material was naive CXCR3- CD8+ T cells from blood. The receptor source for this set is a human donor in good health. Some clones in this sample may be carry-over from other donors' samples. The CDR3 runs from the conserved cysteine through the conserved F or W.

V: TRBV28
J: TRBJ2-1
length: 14
CDR3: CASSLNIRDDEQFF

V: TRBV12-3/TRBV12-4
J: TRBJ2-5
length: 15
CDR3: CASRGTSGDQETQYF

V: TRBV2
J: TRBJ2-1
length: 12
CDR3: CASSPRTDEQFF

V: TRBV5-1
J: TRBJ2-7
length: 14
CDR3: CASSLNRGSYEQYF

V: TRBV7-9
J: TRBJ2-7
length: 17
CDR3: CASSPTSGGAPTHEQYF

V: TRBV28
J: TRBJ1-2
length: 14
CDR3: CASNTFDINYGYTF

V: TRBV7-8
J: TRBJ2-1
length: 15
CDR3: CASSLGFVRSNEQFF

V: TRBV11-2
J: TRBJ2-2
length: 18
CDR3: CASQTHIADKVSTGELFF

V: TRBV5-5
J: TRBJ2-1
length: 17
CDR3: CASSLEGTGFAYNEQFF

V: TRBV7-9
J: TRBJ1-6
length: 16
CDR3: CASRRTGTDYNSPLHF

V: TRBV12-3/TRBV12-4
J: TRBJ2-7
length: 12
CDR3: CASSSGLAEQYF

V: TRBV7-9
J: TRBJ2-6
length: 16
CDR3: CAGVGRQTSGANVLTF

V: TRBV5-1
J: TRBJ1-1
length: 13
CDR3: CASSFLQNTEAFF

V: TRBV29-1
J: TRBJ2-7
length: 14
CDR3: CSVPGQGASYEQYF

V: TRBV3-1
J: TRBJ1-2
length: 13
CDR3: CASTQQGAGGYTF

V: TRBV29-1
J: TRBJ2-7
length: 11
CDR3: CSVEAGGEQYF

V: TRBV12-3/TRBV12-4
J: TRBJ1-1
length: 13
CDR3: CASSLAVTAEAFF

V: TRBV14
J: TRBJ2-6
length: 20
CDR3: CASSHPPGLLKGSGANVLTF

V: TRBV20-1
J: TRBJ2-7
length: 14
CDR3: CSARIPGQDYEQYF

V: TRBV6-5
J: TRBJ2-3
length: 15
CDR3: CASSYSAANTDTQYF

V: TRBV6-4
J: TRBJ1-4
length: 11
CDR3: CASSGNEKLFF

V: TRBV15
J: TRBJ2-7
length: 14
CDR3: CATGTSAGSHEQYF

V: TRBV6-2/TRBV6-3
J: TRBJ2-1
length: 14
CDR3: CASSYGLTQYEQFF

V: TRBV7-2
J: TRBJ1-2
length: 16
CDR3: CASSPSRPGGDYGYTF

V: TRBV6-5
J: TRBJ2-2
length: 17
CDR3: CASSYSRFRGDKGELFF

V: TRBV28
J: TRBJ1-4
length: 15
CDR3: CASRSWISTNEKLFF

V: TRBV9
J: TRBJ2-3
length: 14
CDR3: CASSPGQGSDTQYF

V: TRBV6-1
J: TRBJ2-1
length: 14
CDR3: CASSRDGLYNEQFF

V: TRBV4-2
J: TRBJ1-4
length: 15
CDR3: CASSQTRTGGSGLFF

V: TRBV4-3
J: TRBJ2-5
length: 15
CDR3: CASSQELDSQETQYF

V: TRBV29-1
J: TRBJ2-1
length: 14
CDR3: CSVEHRGPRNEQFF

V: TRBV28
J: TRBJ2-1
length: 11
CDR3: CASSFGLAQFF

V: TRBV29-1
J: TRBJ2-7
length: 16
CDR3: CSVEDLSGRVRGEQYF

V: TRBV9
J: TRBJ2-7
length: 16
CDR3: CASSVDSGTGFYEQYF

V: TRBV5-1
J: TRBJ2-2
length: 14
CDR3: CASSLREFTGELFF